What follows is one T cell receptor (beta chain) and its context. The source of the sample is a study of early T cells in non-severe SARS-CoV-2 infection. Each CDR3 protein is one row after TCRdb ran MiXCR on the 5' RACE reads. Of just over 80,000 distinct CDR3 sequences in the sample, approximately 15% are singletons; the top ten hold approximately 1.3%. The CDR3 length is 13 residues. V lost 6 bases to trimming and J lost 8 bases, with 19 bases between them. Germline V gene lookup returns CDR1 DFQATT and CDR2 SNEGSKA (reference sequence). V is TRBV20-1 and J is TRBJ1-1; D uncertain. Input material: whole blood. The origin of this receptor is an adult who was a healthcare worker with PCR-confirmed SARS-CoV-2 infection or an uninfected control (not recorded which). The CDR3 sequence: CSASILGMGEAFF. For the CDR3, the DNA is TGCAGTGCCTCCATACTTGGGATGGGAGAAGCTTTCTTT.